Listed below are T cell receptor beta chains from one sample, sequenced in a study of blood T cell repertoires in COVID-19. Here immunoSEQ multiplex PCR was the method, and the copy in TCRdb shows in-frame clones only, minus some. The table records roughly 86,000 clones, roughly 88% of them present only once. The material sequenced was peripheral blood. These receptors all come from a woman older than 75 with COVID-19, enrolled during active disease. CDR3s include the opening cysteine and the closing phenylalanine or tryptophan. The order of the fields is D gene, CDR3 length, V gene, clone size, J gene, CDR3 DNA, CDR3 protein. The D gene is left open where the match is weak. The size of a clone is reported for some rows only, either as once, few or many, or as a class for expanded clones.

>TRBD2|15|TRBV19|NA|TRBJ2-7
TGTGCCAGTAGCAAGGGACTAGCGGGGTTCTACGAGCAGTACTTC
CASSKGLAGFYEQYF
>TRBD1|15|TRBV19|NA|TRBJ2-7
TGTGCCAGTAGTTCGGGACAGGTGCCTGCCTACGAGCAGTACTTC
CASSSGQVPAYEQYF
>TRBD2|15|TRBV10-1|NA|TRBJ2-7
TGCGCCAGCAGTGAGTCGGGGACTAGCCGGTGGGAGCAGTACTTC
CASSESGTSRWEQYF
>NA|13|TRBV14|NA|TRBJ1-1
TGTGCCAGCCTTCGACAGATGAACACTGAAGCTTTCTTT
CASLRQMNTEAFF
>NA|14|TRBV19|NA|TRBJ1-4
TGTGCCAGTAGCCCCCCGGGGGGTGGTGAAAAACTGTTTTTT
CASSPPGGGEKLFF
>NA|14|TRBV5-5|few|TRBJ1-4
TGTGCCAGCAGCTCACAGGGTTCCAGTGAAAAACTGTTTTTT
CASSSQGSSEKLFF
>NA|18|TRBV5-4|NA|TRBJ2-4
TGTGCCAGCAGCTTGGAAGATTTCTGGCTGCAAGCCAAAAACATTCAGTACTTC
CASSLEDFWLQAKNIQYF
>NA|19|TRBV3-1/TRBV3-2|NA|TRBJ2-6
TGTGCCAGCAGCCAAGATGAGGGCAGACGAAGCTCTGGGGCCAACGTCCTGACTTTC
CASSQDEGRRSSGANVLTF
>TRBD2|13|TRBV5-4|NA|TRBJ2-5
TGTGCCAGCAGCACCGGGACTAGAGAGACCCAGTACTTC
CASSTGTRETQYF
>TRBD1|17|TRBV5-1|NA|TRBJ1-4
TGCGCCAGCAGCCGTACAGGGGACAGGGCAACTAATGAAAAACTGTTTTTT
CASSRTGDRATNEKLFF